This T cell receptor beta chain came from a study of blood T cell repertoires in COVID-19. Study-wide background: Sites in the United States, Italy and Spain provided acute and convalescent COVID-19 samples.

In the study's own analysis: Counts of nucleated cells, estimated from reference gene primer amplification, were obtained. Profiling relied on immunoSEQ multiplex PCR, and the TCRdb table lists in-frame clones only, not all of them. V, J and clone size derive from that table, while D and trimming were established from the DNA sequence. The sample has 190,000 or so clones, approximately 86% seen once. CDR1 and CDR2 from the germline V gene are LGHDT and YNNKEL (reference sequence). Trimming removed 0 bases from V and 7 bases from J; junction bases left unmatched: 6. This CDR3 spans 16 amino acids. Individuals drawn from under 30 US areas were about 18 to 90 years old. Assignment of participants to cohorts was predicated upon participant-reported clinical history.

What was sequenced was PBMCs or T cells enriched from blood (not recorded which). The TCR sequence derives from a man in his late teens or twenties with acute COVID-19. V usage is TRBV3-1 (or the pseudogene TRBV3-2) and J usage is TRBJ2-7; 13 nucleotides agree with TRBD2. The CDR3 reads CASSQETSGRAAEQYF. The CDR3 DNA follows: TGTGCCAGCAGCCAAGAAACTAGCGGGAGGGCCGCGGAGCAGTACTTC.